This TCR beta chain stems from a study of CD8 T cells in Susac syndrome. General study findings and limits: Individuals included in the TCR sequencing and HLA analysis were acknowledged by the study to be relatively few in number.

The germline gives CDR1 SNHLY, CDR2 FYNNEI. The CDR3 contains 15 residues. The V end was cut by 2 bases, the J end by 0 bases, with 8 bases between. This clonotype was seen just once. What it binds is not known. Roughly 0.45 to 1 ug RNA was reverse transcribed with random hexamers. With immunoSEQ multiplex PCR, TCR beta CDR3 was amplified across 54 Vbeta and 13 Jbeta. TCRdb reanalysed the immunoSEQ multiplex PCR reads using MiXCR and keeps one entry per CDR3 protein. The table has 170,000 or so distinct CDR3 sequences, around 93% seen once; the top ten hold roughly 0.094%. This sequence joins TRBV2 and TRBJ1-3; D call uncertain. This TCR was recovered from a human donor with multiple sclerosis. What was sequenced was CD4+ T cells from PBMCs. CDR3 sequence: CASSEFRSSGNTIYF. CDR3 DNA sequence: TGTGCCAGCAGTGAATTTCGGAGCTCTGGAAACACCATATATTTT.